These 27 T cell receptor beta chains were sequenced from one sample in a study of identical twins. TCRdb used MiXCR to reprocess the 5' RACE reads, holding one entry per CDR3 protein. This sample has 1.5 million to 2 million distinct CDR3 sequences; 32% occur once, and the top ten carry about 0.25%. The sequenced material came from cord blood. The receptors here all came from a newborn girl in good health.

The genes are TRBV7-9 and TRBJ2-1; 9 bases map to TRBD2. CDR3 length: 17 residues. Germline CDR1 is SEHNR and CDR2 is FQNEAQ (reference sequence). V dropped 1 base and J dropped 10; count of bases not matched to a gene: 14. CDR3 residues: CASSLGPSGEGAYEQFF. The DNA for the CDR3 is TGTGCCAGCAGCTTAGGCCCTAGCGGGGAAGGGGCCTACGAGCAGTTCTTC.

In its sample, this clonotype was seen a few times. V and J are TRBV2 and TRBJ2-7; D might be TRBD1 (5 bases). This CDR3 spans 12 amino acids. In germline, CDR1 is SNHLY, CDR2 FYNNEI. Trimming took 7 bases from V and 2 from J, leaving 9 bases between them. Here the CDR3 DNA reads TGTGCCAGCATGATGGACACCTACGAGCAGTACTTC. Translating it yields CASMMDTYEQYF.

This sequence joins TRBV11-2 and TRBJ2-1; D perhaps matches TRBD2 (6 bases). The better agreement between TRBJ2-7 and the DNA end casts doubt on the J call. The CDR3 consists of 16 residues. Germline lookup yields CDR1 SGHAT and CDR2 FQNNGV. The CDR3 bases are TGTGCCAGCAGCCATAGCGCCCGGGGGTCGTACAATGAGCAGTACTTC. Translating gives CASSHSARGSYNEQYF.

This chain links TRBV12-3 or TRBV12-4 with TRBJ1-3; D not resolved. V dropped 5 bases and J dropped 2 bases, with 7 bases sitting between them. The CDR3 loop spans 13 amino acids. The CDR3 protein is CASSPPPGNTIYF. The DNA of the CDR3 is TGTGCCAGCAGTCCCCCCCCTGGAAACACCATATATTTT.

In its sample, this clonotype was seen a few times. This CDR3 reads CSARRDRGDYGYTF. CDR3 DNA: TGCAGTGCTAGGAGGGACAGGGGTGACTATGGCTACACCTTC. V and J are TRBV20-1 and TRBJ1-2, with 10 bases matching TRBD1. Germline-derived CDR1 and CDR2 are DFQATT and SNEGSKA (reference sequence). J was trimmed by 3 bases and V by 3 bases; bases with no gene match: 4. This CDR3 contains 14 residues.

The genes are TRBV12-3 or TRBV12-4 and TRBJ2-3; 12 positions match TRBD2. With 5 bases clipped from V and 2 bases from J, the junction kept 8 bases outside the gene matches. The length of the CDR3 is 17 residues. CDR3 protein: CASSPTSGGLLTDTQYF. The CDR3 DNA reads as TGTGCCAGCAGTCCTACTAGCGGGGGGCTACTCACAGATACGCAGTATTTT.

In regard to this clonotype: A read error may account for a junction end that differs from germline. The J gene is TRBJ1-1, the V gene TRBV12-3 or TRBV12-4; 7 bases map to TRBD1. The CDR3 runs 15 residues. In DNA, the CDR3 is TGTGCCAGCAATCCAACACAGGGGATTCACACTGGAGCTTTCTTT. Encoded protein: CASNPTQGIHTGAFF.

V gene TRBV7-8 combines with J gene TRBJ2-1; D is possibly TRBD2 (6 bases). Germline CDR1 SGHVS, CDR2 FQNEAQ. Trimming removed 4 bases from V and 5 bases from J, with 18 bases in between. The CDR3 sequence is 16 residues long. CDR3 DNA: TGTGCCAGCAGCTCCACTAGCATCTGGACACACAATGAGCAGTTCTTC. Protein sequence: CASSSTSIWTHNEQFF.

The chain couples TRBV2 to TRBJ2-5, with 8 bases identical to TRBD2. Per germline, CDR1 SNHLY and CDR2 FYNNEI. V shed 4 bases and J 11 bases; nucleotides not matched to a gene: 15. The CDR3 is made up of 15 amino acids. The CDR3 here is CASSVPFGGANEQYF. The DNA of the CDR3 is TGTGCCAGCAGTGTCCCCTTCGGGGGGGCCAATGAGCAGTACTTC.

This clonotype was counted a few times. V and J are TRBV2 and TRBJ2-5; D not certain. The DNA end is a closer match to TRBJ2-7, so the J assignment may be wrong. This CDR3 has 13 residues. Germline CDR1 is SNHLY and CDR2 is FYNNEI. The CDR3 spells CASSMDGRYEQYF. The CDR3 region has the DNA TGTGCCAGCAGCATGGACGGACGGTACGAGCAGTACTTC.

The chain couples TRBV20-1 to TRBJ1-5; 10 positions agree with TRBD1. CDR3 length: 14 amino acids. CDR1 and CDR2 (germline): DFQATT, SNEGSKA (reference sequence). The junction had 9 bases not matched to a gene; V was cut back by 6 bases and J by 7 bases. This CDR3 is CSALRTGGRQPQHF. The CDR3 DNA reads TGCAGTGCCCTACGGACAGGGGGAAGGCAGCCCCAGCATTTT.

The chain combines TRBV4-1 with TRBJ2-5; D remains ambiguous. Near its end, the DNA agrees better with TRBJ2-7, so the J call may be wrong. Germline loops: CDR1 MGHRA, CDR2 YSYEKL. This CDR3 comprises 15 residues. The CDR3 is CASSQQDGSGYEQYF. CDR3 in DNA: TGCGCCAGCAGCCAACAAGACGGGTCGGGTTACGAGCAGTACTTC.

Many counts were recorded for this clonotype. As DNA, the CDR3 is TGCGCCAGCAGCTTGGGAGGGTTCGGAGAGACCCAGTACTTC. Translated, it gives CASSLGGFGETQYF. The genes are TRBV4-1 and TRBJ2-5; 7 nucleotides agree with TRBD2. J lost 4 bases, V lost 5 bases, and 7 bases had no gene match. CDR3 length equals 14 residues. Germline lookup yields CDR1 MGHRA and CDR2 YSYEKL.

V usage is TRBV13 and J usage is TRBJ2-3, with D unresolved. Per the germline V gene, CDR1 is PRHDT and CDR2 is FYEKMQ (reference sequence). The germline V and J ends were trimmed by 2 bases and 4 bases, with 7 bases remaining between them. The CDR3 extends over 13 amino acids. CDR3 region: CASSLRPPDTQYF. Here the CDR3 DNA reads TGTGCCAGCAGCTTACGTCCCCCAGATACGCAGTATTTT.

This clonotype was observed a few times. The V and J genes are TRBV9 and TRBJ2-1; maybe TRBD2 (6 bases). The DNA end is more similar to TRBJ2-7, so the J call may be wrong. CDR1 and CDR2 (germline): SGDLS, YYNGEE. The CDR3 totals 14 residues. CDR3 region: CASSVAGAYNEQYF. The CDR3, as DNA: TGTGCCAGCAGCGTAGCGGGAGCCTACAATGAGCAGTACTTC.

Of note for this clonotype: This sequence may be a read error, since a much larger clone differs from it by one base. J is TRBJ2-1 and V is TRBV20-1; possibly TRBD2 for D (6 bases). Trimming took 5 bases from V and 2 from J, leaving 16 bases between them. The CDR3 loop spans 15 amino acids. CDR1 DFQATT and CDR2 SNEGSKA come from the germline V gene (reference sequence). The CDR3 loop reads CSAPDSGGTYNEQFF. The CDR3 DNA is TGCAGTGCTCCCGACTCTGGCGGGACCTACAATGAGCAGTTCTTC.

The rearrangement joins TRBV7-2 to TRBJ2-1; D unresolved. Germline assignment: CDR1 SGHTA and CDR2 FQGNSA. The V end lost 6 bases, the J end lost 0 bases, and 9 bases lay between the germline ends. The CDR3 has 14 residues. The CDR3 DNA reads as TGTGCCAGCAGTCATTGGAGCTCCTACAATGAGCAGTTCTTC. Amino acids: CASSHWSSYNEQFF.

This clonotype has a handful of counts. CDR3 sequence reads: CASSLFPGPDTQYF. The CDR3 bases are TGTGCCAGCAGCTTATTCCCGGGGCCGGATACGCAGTATTTT. The chain is built from TRBV7-8 and TRBJ2-3, with D possibly being TRBD1 or TRBD2 (5 bases each). CDR1 is SGHVS and CDR2 is FQNEAQ in the germline V gene. V was pared by 2 bases and J by 6 bases, with 12 bases between. The CDR3 covers 14 residues.

This clonotype was seen only a few times. J is TRBJ1-5 and V is TRBV6-2 or TRBV6-3, with D possibly being TRBD1 (6 bases). CDR1 MNHEY and CDR2 SVGEGT come from the germline V gene. The CDR3 covers 19 residues. Trimming cost V 5 bases and J 3 bases, with 26 bases left between them. CDR3 in DNA: TGTGCCAGCAGTCCCCGGACAGTTGTTAGCAACGCAATCAATCAGCCCCAGCATTTT. It codes for CASSPRTVVSNAINQPQHF.

CDR3: CASSERFRGSYNEQFF. CDR3 coding DNA: TGTGCCAGCAGTGAAAGGTTTAGAGGATCCTACAATGAGCAGTTCTTC. This rearrangement joins TRBV6-1 to TRBJ2-1, with no clear D. CDR3 length: 16 residues. CDR1 is MNHNS, CDR2 SASEGT, per germline. Deletions cut 2 bases from V and 1 base from J, with 12 bases between.

This chain joins TRBV7-2 and TRBJ2-3, with 7 bases matching TRBD2. Trimming at V came to 4 bases and at J to 2 bases, leaving 3 bases not matched to a gene. The CDR3 is 14 residues long. Germline lookup yields CDR1 SGHTA and CDR2 FQGNSA. CDR3 DNA: TGTGCCAGCAGCTACGGGACTACCACAGATACGCAGTATTTT. It encodes CASSYGTTTDTQYF.

This chain joins TRBV4-1 and TRBJ2-1; D is perhaps TRBD2 (6 bases). The CDR3 loop spans 18 amino acids. Trimming took off 1 base at V and 8 bases at J, with 24 bases between the two ends. Germline CDR1 is MGHRA and CDR2 is YSYEKL. The CDR3: CASSQVRGSGVPHDEQFF. The CDR3 DNA is TGCGCCAGCAGCCAAGTAAGAGGTAGCGGAGTACCTCACGATGAGCAGTTCTTC.

This chain links TRBV18 with TRBJ2-5, with TRBD1 matching over 7 bases. Trimming at V came to 0 bases and at J to 3 bases, leaving 1 base not matched to a gene. CDR3 length: 14 residues. Germline V gene data show CDR1 as KGHSH and CDR2 as LQKENI. The chain's CDR3 is CASSPPTGEETQYF. The CDR3 nucleotides are TGTGCCAGCTCACCACCAACAGGGGAAGAGACCCAGTACTTC. Full variable domain (outside the CDR3, taken from reference TRBV18 and TRBJ2-5): NAGVMQNPRHLVRRRGQEARLRCSPMKGHSHVYWYRQLPEEGLKFMVYLQKENIIDESGMPKERFSAEFPKEGPSILRIQQVVRGDSAAYFCASSPPTGEETQYFGPGTRLLVL.

The chain employs TRBV5-8 and TRBJ1-1; possibly TRBD1 for D (6 bases). This CDR3 is built from 13 residues. Germline CDR1 reads SGHTS; CDR2 reads YDEGEE. Trimming stripped 9 bases from V and 7 bases from J, with 19 bases between. CDR3 sequence: CATRRQATNEAFF. DNA for the CDR3: TGTGCCACCAGGAGACAGGCGACCAATGAAGCTTTCTTT. The full variable domain, rest sourced from reference TRBV5-8 and TRBJ1-1, is EAGVTQSPTHLIKTRGQQATLRCSPISGHTSVYWYQQALGLGLQFLLWYDEGEERNRGNFPPRFSGRQFPNYSSELNVNALELEDSALYLCATRRQATNEAFFGQGTRLTVV.

The chain combines TRBV20-1 with TRBJ2-1, with D possibly called TRBD1 or TRBD2 (6 bases each). The better agreement between TRBJ2-7 and the DNA end casts doubt on the J call. The CDR3 runs to 14 residues. Per the germline V gene, CDR1 is DFQATT and CDR2 is SNEGSKA (reference sequence). In nucleotides, the CDR3 is TGCAGTGCTAGAGTGGGGGGCGCCTACAATGAGCAGTACTTC. Its protein is CSARVGGAYNEQYF.

The V and J genes are TRBV6-1 and TRBJ2-7; TRBD1 aligns across 7 bases. The DNA end is a closer match to TRBJ2-5, so the J assignment may be wrong. Germline loops: CDR1 MNHNS, CDR2 SASEGT. The CDR3 runs to 15 residues. This CDR3 is CASRLTGARRETQYF. CDR3 in DNA: TGTGCCAGCAGGTTAACAGGGGCGCGCAGAGAGACCCAGTACTTC.

This clonotype was counted only a few times. The chain joins TRBV11-2 to TRBJ2-3; D is ambiguous. The CDR3 has 13 residues. The germline gives CDR1 SGHAT, CDR2 FQNNGV. The V gene lost 5 bases and the J gene lost 4 bases, with 10 bases spanning the gap. CDR3 DNA sequence: TGTGCCAGCAGCCCTGTGGGCCCAGATACGCAGTATTTT. This sequence encodes CASSPVGPDTQYF. The whole variable domain, remainder taken from reference TRBV11-2 and TRBJ2-3, is EAGVAQSPRYKIIEKRQSVAFWCNPISGHATLYWYQQILGQGPKLLIQFQNNGVVDDSQLPKDRFSAERLKGVDSTLKIQPAKLEDSAVYLCASSPVGPDTQYFGPGTRLTVL.